These 24 T cell receptor beta chains were all obtained from the same sample, sequenced in a study of blood T cell repertoires in COVID-19. The table came from immunoSEQ multiplex PCR; TCRdb's copy has only in-frame clones and leaves some out. This table holds fewer than 200,000 clones, 88% found once. Sequenced: PBMCs or T cells enriched from blood (not recorded which). The receptor source for this set is a woman between 18 and 29 years old who had recovered from COVID-19.

This chain uses TRBV27 with TRBJ2-2; tentative D call: TRBD2 (6 bases). The CDR3 is 16 amino acids. The V end lost 4 bases, the J end lost 2 bases, and 14 bases lay between the germline ends. Germline assignment: CDR1 MNHEY and CDR2 SMNVEV (reference sequence). CDR3 sequence: CASSSVSGDNTGELFF. The CDR3 bases are TGTGCCAGCAGTTCCGTTAGCGGCGACAACACCGGGGAGCTGTTTTTT.

This chain connects TRBV3-1 (or the pseudogene TRBV3-2) to TRBJ2-1; TRBD1 matches 8 bases. With V trimmed by 4 bases and J by 1 base, 3 bases remained unmatched. The CDR3 contains 15 residues. Germline lookup yields CDR1 LGHDT and CDR2 YNNKEL (reference sequence). As DNA, the CDR3 is TGTGCCAGCAGCCTGGACAGGGTTTCCTACAATGAGCAGTTCTTC. It translates to CASSLDRVSYNEQFF.

The chain carries TRBV27 and TRBJ2-7; possibly TRBD2 for D (5 bases). V was cut by 0 bases and J by 6 bases, with 15 bases left in between. This CDR3 is 15 amino acids long. CDR1 and CDR2 from the germline V gene are MNHEY and SMNVEV (reference sequence). CDR3 residues: CASSLSLTVEGEQYF. The CDR3 DNA reads as TGTGCCAGCAGTTTATCGTTAACAGTCGAGGGCGAGCAGTACTTC.

V usage is TRBV6-1 and J usage is TRBJ1-3, with no clear D. This CDR3 is built from 16 residues. Deletions cut 2 bases from V and 0 bases from J, with 11 bases between. Germline V lookup: CDR1 MNHNS, CDR2 SASEGT. CDR3 sequence reads: CASSESASYSGNTIYF. DNA of the CDR3: TGTGCCAGCAGTGAAAGTGCCAGTTACTCTGGAAACACCATATATTTT.

The chain employs TRBV27 and TRBJ2-7; tentative D call: TRBD1 (6 bases). Germline V gene lookup returns CDR1 MNHEY and CDR2 SMNVEV (reference sequence). There are 14 residues in the CDR3. With 0 bases removed from V and 7 bases from J, the gap between germline ends came to 13 bases. CDR3 in DNA: TGTGCCAGCAGTTTATCCAGGGGAGTAGGGGAGCAGTACTTC. Protein sequence: CASSLSRGVGEQYF.

The CDR3 nucleotides read TGTGCCAGCAGTAGAGAACCCTACGGCACAGATACGCAGTATTTT. This translates into CASSREPYGTDTQYF. The rearrangement joins TRBV5-4 to TRBJ2-3; no definite D call. The germline V gene encodes CDR1 SGHNT and CDR2 YYREEE (reference sequence). V lost 5 bases and J 1 base, leaving 14 bases between the germline ends. CDR3 size: 15 residues.

The chain combines TRBV28 with TRBJ1-4; 9 positions agree with TRBD1. The V gene end was trimmed by 5 bases and the J gene end by 11 bases; junction bases not matched to a gene: 3. Germline V CDR1 and CDR2: MDHEN, SYDVKM. The CDR3 runs 12 residues. CDR3 DNA: TGTGCCAGCAGTACAGGGGGCACGAAACTGTTTTTT. This gives the protein CASSTGGTKLFF.

This chain connects TRBV19 to TRBJ1-5; no reliable D call. Germline CDR1 LNHDA, CDR2 SQIVND (reference sequence). The CDR3 covers 13 residues. The V gene lost 8 bases and the J gene lost 0 bases, with 8 bases spanning the gap. Written as DNA, the CDR3 is TGTGCCAGTGAACTTAATAGCAATCAGCCCCAGCATTTT. Translation: CASELNSNQPQHF.

The chain carries TRBV7-8 and TRBJ2-7, with D perhaps matching TRBD1 (5 bases). The length of the CDR3 is 16 residues. CDR1 and CDR2 (germline): SGHVS, FQNEAQ. V was clipped by 2 bases and J by 2 bases, with 16 bases between them. CDR3 region: CASSLNRGADPYEQYF. The DNA of the CDR3 is TGTGCCAGCAGCTTAAACCGTGGGGCCGACCCCTACGAGCAGTACTTC.

The chain carries TRBV7-3 and TRBJ1-1; tentatively, D is TRBD1 (6 bases). Between the trimmed V and J ends, which lost 5 bases and 1 base, there was a span of 11 bases. Germline lookup yields CDR1 SGHTA and CDR2 FQGTGA. The CDR3 is 14 amino acids. Here the CDR3 reads CASSKGHANTEAFF. The DNA for the CDR3 is TGTGCCAGCAGCAAGGGACACGCGAACACTGAAGCTTTCTTT.

This rearrangement joins TRBV5-5 to TRBJ2-7; D is unresolved. This CDR3 contains 14 residues. Germline V gene data show CDR1 as SGHKS and CDR2 as YYEKEE (reference sequence). V was pared by 2 bases and J by 2 bases, with 11 bases between. The CDR3 DNA follows: TGTGCCAGCAGCTTCGACTGGAAAACCTACGAGCAGTACTTC. The encoded protein is CASSFDWKTYEQYF.

Here the CDR3 DNA reads TGTGCCAGTAGTGACATGGATGAGCAGTTCTTC. Its translation: CASSDMDEQFF. This chain joins TRBV19 and TRBJ2-1; no clear D. The CDR3 covers 11 residues. CDR1 and CDR2 from the germline V gene are LNHDA and SQIVND (reference sequence). V was shortened by 5 bases and J by 8 bases, with 7 bases between the two germline ends.

The chain is built from TRBV2 and TRBJ1-5, with 11 nucleotides matching TRBD1. The V gene's germline CDR1 is SNHLY and CDR2 FYNNEI. The CDR3 extends over 17 amino acids. V shed 4 bases, J shed 5 bases, and the junction held 10 bases outside the gene matches. In nucleotides, the CDR3 is TGTGCCAGCAGTGTTAACCCGGGACAGGGGGTTCATCAGCCCCAGCATTTT. Protein: CASSVNPGQGVHQPQHF.

This sequence joins TRBV28 and TRBJ2-3; no clear D. Looked up from germline, CDR1 is MDHEN and CDR2 is SYDVKM. The CDR3 sequence is 14 residues long. The V end lost 10 bases, the J end lost 0 bases, and 14 bases lay between the germline ends. The CDR3 DNA follows: TGTGCCACCACTCTACTTAGAAGCACAGATACGCAGTATTTT. This translates into CATTLLRSTDTQYF.

The chain carries TRBV5-1 and TRBJ2-3; 7 positions match TRBD2. The germline CDR1 and CDR2 sequences are SGHRS and YFSETQ. J was trimmed by 6 bases and V by 3 bases; bases with no gene match: 1. The CDR3 covers 12 residues. CDR3 loop: CASSWTRDTQYF. The CDR3 DNA reads as TGCGCCAGCAGCTGGACTAGGGATACGCAGTATTTT.

The rearrangement links TRBV27 to TRBJ1-2; 9 bases align to TRBD1. J lost 8 bases, V lost 3 bases, and 7 bases had no gene match. The CDR3 consists of 14 residues. In germline, CDR1 is MNHEY, CDR2 SMNVEV (reference sequence). The CDR3 sequence is CASSLSGQGGGYTF. Here the CDR3 DNA reads TGTGCCAGCAGTTTGTCGGGACAGGGAGGGGGCTACACCTTC.

This clone was seen just once. CDR3 sequence reads: CASSPTGTSGANEQFF. The CDR3 DNA follows: TGTGCCAGCAGCCCGACCGGGACTAGCGGGGCGAATGAGCAGTTCTTC. This chain connects TRBV3-1 (or the pseudogene TRBV3-2) to TRBJ2-1; 13 bases fit TRBD2. CDR3 length equals 16 residues. Unmatched junction bases numbered 7, after V lost 4 bases and J lost 7 bases. The germline CDR1 and CDR2 sequences are LGHDT and YNNKEL (reference sequence).

In regard to this clone: The junction departs from germline at one end; a sequencing error may be responsible. The chain combines TRBV4-3 with TRBJ2-1; 8 positions agree with TRBD2. The CDR3 is made up of 16 amino acids. Germline CDR1 is LGHNA and CDR2 is YSLEER. The CDR3 loop reads CARSRPGTSDYNEQFF. The CDR3 DNA reads as TGCGCCCGCAGCCGCCCCGGGACTAGTGATTACAATGAGCAGTTCTTC.

V usage is TRBV10-3 and J usage is TRBJ1-4, with unresolved D. Between the trimmed V and J ends, which lost 0 bases and 8 bases, there was a span of 10 bases. The V gene's germline CDR1 is ENHRY and CDR2 SYGVKD. The CDR3 is made up of 14 amino acids. The CDR3 bases are TGTGCCATCAGTGAGTCGGCGGGTGGCGAAAAACTGTTTTTT. Residues: CAISESAGGEKLFF.

The chain carries TRBV5-1 and TRBJ2-2; TRBD2 agrees at 7 bases. V lost 1 base to trimming and J lost 3 bases; unmatched junction nucleotides: 9. Germline-derived CDR1 and CDR2 are SGHRS and YFSETQ. This CDR3 contains 17 residues. This CDR3 reads CASSLTLLGRDTGELFF. The CDR3 region has the DNA TGCGCCAGCAGCTTGACATTGCTGGGGAGGGACACCGGGGAGCTGTTTTTT.

The V and J genes are TRBV28 and TRBJ1-3, with D tentatively TRBD1 (5 bases). The CDR3 length is 13 residues. Germline V gene sequence: CDR1 MDHEN, CDR2 SYDVKM. The V gene lost 3 bases and the J gene lost 2 bases, with 5 bases spanning the gap. The CDR3 is CASSLGPGNTIYF. The CDR3 DNA reads as TGTGCCAGCAGTTTGGGGCCTGGAAACACCATATATTTT.

V and J are TRBV20-1 and TRBJ1-6; tentative D call: TRBD1 (5 bases). CDR1 DFQATT and CDR2 SNEGSKA come from the germline V gene (reference sequence). The CDR3 has 11 amino acids. V was clipped by 6 bases and J by 10 bases, with 10 bases between them. Written as DNA, the CDR3 is TGCAGTGCGATTCGACAGTCACCCCTCCACTTT. This translates into CSAIRQSPLHF.

V gene TRBV11-2 combines with J gene TRBJ2-2; TRBD1 agrees at 9 bases. The CDR3 extends over 16 amino acids. Losses at the gene ends were 5 bases for V and 2 bases for J; bases not matched to a gene: 6. Germline V gives CDR1 SGHAT, CDR2 FQNNGV. CDR3 DNA sequence: TGTGCCAGCAGCCAACTGGGACAGGGTAACACCGGGGAGCTGTTTTTT. This codes for CASSQLGQGNTGELFF.

Only a few counts were recorded for this clone. The chain employs TRBV28 and TRBJ2-7, with a tentative D call TRBD2 (6 bases). Germline V gives CDR1 MDHEN, CDR2 SYDVKM. Trimming took off 6 bases at V and 7 bases at J, with 22 bases between the two ends. There are 15 residues in the CDR3. The CDR3 region has the DNA TGTGCCAGCAGACCACCGGGGGTAGTTGTGGGGGAGCAGTACTTC. Its translation is CASRPPGVVVGEQYF. The full variable domain, its missing parts supplied by reference TRBV28 and TRBJ2-7, is DVKVTQSSRYLVKRTGEKVFLECVQDMDHENMFWYRQDPGLGLRLIYFSYDVKMKEKGDIPEGYSVSREKKERFSLILESASTNQTSMYLCASRPPGVVVGEQYFGPGTRLTVT.